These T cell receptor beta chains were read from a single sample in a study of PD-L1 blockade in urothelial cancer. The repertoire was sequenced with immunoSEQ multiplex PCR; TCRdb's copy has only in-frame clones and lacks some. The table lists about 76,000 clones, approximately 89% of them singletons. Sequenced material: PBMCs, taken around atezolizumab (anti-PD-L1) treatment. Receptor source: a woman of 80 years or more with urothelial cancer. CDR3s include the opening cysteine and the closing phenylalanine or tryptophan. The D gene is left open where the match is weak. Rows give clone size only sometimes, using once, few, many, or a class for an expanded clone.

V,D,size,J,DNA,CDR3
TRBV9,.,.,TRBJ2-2,TGTGCCAGCAGCGTCAGGGCCCCCCCCGGGGAGCTGTTTTTT,CASSVRAPPGELFF
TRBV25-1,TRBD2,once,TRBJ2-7,TGTGCCAGCAGTTTAGCGGGAGATTACGGAAACGAGCAGTACTTC,CASSLAGDYGNEQYF
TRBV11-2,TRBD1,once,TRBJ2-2,TGTGCCAGCAGCTTCCCTCCCTCTGGGGGACAGCAGAACACCGGGGAGCTGTTTTTT,CASSFPPSGGQQNTGELFF
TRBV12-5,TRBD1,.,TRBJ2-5,TGTGCTAGTTCATTGCAGGGGGCTGAGACCCAGTACTTC,CASSLQGAETQYF
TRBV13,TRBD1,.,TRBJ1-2,TGTGCCAGCAGCGCTCCCCGGGACAGCTACTATGGCTACACCTTC,CASSAPRDSYYGYTF
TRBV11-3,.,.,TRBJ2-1,TGTGCCAGCAGCCCCCGGGCGGGCAGCCCCGACCATGAGCAGTTCTTC,CASSPRAGSPDHEQFF
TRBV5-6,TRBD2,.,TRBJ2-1,TGTGCCAGCAGCTCCGCGAGCGGGAGTGCCTTCTCCTACAATGAGCAGTTCTTC,CASSSASGSAFSYNEQFF
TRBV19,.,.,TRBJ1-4,TGTGCCAGTAGTCTCCCATCCGGTGGAAGGGGTGAAAAACTGTTTTTT,CASSLPSGGRGEKLFF
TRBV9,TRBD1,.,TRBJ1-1,TGTGCCAGCGTCAGGGGGCAGGGGCACACTGAAGCTTTCTTT,CASVRGQGHTEAFF
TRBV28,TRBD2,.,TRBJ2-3,TGTGCCAGCAGTTTGGCAGCGGGAGGGAGAGATACGCAGTATTTT,CASSLAAGGRDTQYF
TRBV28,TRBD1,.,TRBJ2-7,TGTGCCAGCAGTTCATTACGGACAGGGGGCACATCCTACGAGCAGTACTTC,CASSSLRTGGTSYEQYF
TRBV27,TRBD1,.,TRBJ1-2,TGTGCCAGCAGAACTACAGGGGATAACTATGGCTACACCTTC,CASRTTGDNYGYTF
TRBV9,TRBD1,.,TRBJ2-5,TGTGCCAGCAGCGGGACAGGGCAAGAGACCCAGTACTTC,CASSGTGQETQYF
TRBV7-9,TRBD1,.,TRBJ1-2,TGTGCCAGCAGCTCGGACAGGGGGTATGGCTACACCTTC,CASSSDRGYGYTF
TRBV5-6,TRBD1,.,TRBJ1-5,TGTGCCAGCAGCTTGCGGGACAGTTATCAGCCCCAGCATTTT,CASSLRDSYQPQHF
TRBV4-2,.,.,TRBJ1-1,TGTGCCAGCAGAACCGACAGGCTGAACACTGAAGCTTTCTTT,CASRTDRLNTEAFF